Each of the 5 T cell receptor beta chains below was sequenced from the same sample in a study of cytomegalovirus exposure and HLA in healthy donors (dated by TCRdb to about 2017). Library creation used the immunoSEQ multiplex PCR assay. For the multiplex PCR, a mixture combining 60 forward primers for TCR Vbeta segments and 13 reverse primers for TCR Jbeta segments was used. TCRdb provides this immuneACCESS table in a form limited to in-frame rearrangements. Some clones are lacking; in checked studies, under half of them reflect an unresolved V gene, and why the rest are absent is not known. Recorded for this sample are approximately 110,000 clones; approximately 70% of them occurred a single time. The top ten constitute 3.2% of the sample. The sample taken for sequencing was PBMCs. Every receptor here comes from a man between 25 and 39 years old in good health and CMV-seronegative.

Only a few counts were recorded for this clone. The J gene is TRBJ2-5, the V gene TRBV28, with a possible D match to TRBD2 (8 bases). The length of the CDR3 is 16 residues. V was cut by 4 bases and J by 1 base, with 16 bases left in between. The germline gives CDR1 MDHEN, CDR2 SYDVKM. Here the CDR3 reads CASSSGGTAGQETQYF. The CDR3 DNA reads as TGTGCCAGCAGTTCGGGGGGGACAGCTGGCCAAGAGACCCAGTACTTC.

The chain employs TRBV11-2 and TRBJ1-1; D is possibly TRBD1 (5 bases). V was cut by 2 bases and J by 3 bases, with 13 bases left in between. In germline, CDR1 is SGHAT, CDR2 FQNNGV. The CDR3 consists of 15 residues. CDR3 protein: CASSLMRGGHTEAFF. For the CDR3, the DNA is TGTGCCAGCAGCTTAATGCGGGGCGGACACACTGAAGCTTTCTTT.

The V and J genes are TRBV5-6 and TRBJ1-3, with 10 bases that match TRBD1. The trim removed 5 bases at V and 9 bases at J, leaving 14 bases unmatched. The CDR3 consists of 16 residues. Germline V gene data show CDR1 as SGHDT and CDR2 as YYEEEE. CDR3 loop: CASSQWDRGRLGTIYF. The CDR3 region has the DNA TGTGCCAGCAGTCAATGGGACAGGGGAAGATTGGGCACCATATATTTT.

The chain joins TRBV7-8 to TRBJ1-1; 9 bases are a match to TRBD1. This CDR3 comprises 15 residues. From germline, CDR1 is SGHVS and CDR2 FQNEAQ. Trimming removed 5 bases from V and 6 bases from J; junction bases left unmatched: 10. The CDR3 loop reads CASSPWTGAQSEAFF. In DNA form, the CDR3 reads TGTGCCAGCAGCCCGTGGACAGGGGCGCAATCTGAAGCTTTCTTT. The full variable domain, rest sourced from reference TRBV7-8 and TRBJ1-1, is GAGVSQSPRYKVAKRGQDVALRCDPISGHVSLFWYQQALGQGPEFLTYFQNEAQLDKSGLPSDRFFAERPEGSVSTLKIQRTQQEDSAVYLCASSPWTGAQSEAFFGQGTRLTVV.

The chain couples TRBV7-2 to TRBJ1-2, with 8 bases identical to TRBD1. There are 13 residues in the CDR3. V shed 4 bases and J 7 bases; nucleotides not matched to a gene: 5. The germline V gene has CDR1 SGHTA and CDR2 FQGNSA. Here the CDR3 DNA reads TGTGCCAGCAGCTCATCGGACAGGGCTGGCTACACCTTC. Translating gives CASSSSDRAGYTF.